This T cell receptor (beta chain) was recorded in a study of cytomegalovirus exposure and HLA in healthy donors. Overall study: Caucasian-associated ancestry cluster membership applied to about four fifths of about 370 genotyped donors. Study-level findings and limits: Most TCR sequences proved rare, with some public TCRs found in many donors.

Germline V CDR1 and CDR2: SEHNR, FQNEAQ (reference sequence). This CDR3 has 17 amino acids. PCR used 60 Vbeta primers and 13 Jbeta primers. Method: immunoSEQ multiplex PCR; TCRdb's copy keeps in-frame clones and lacks some. The sample includes 95,000 to 100,000 clones, 76% of them seen just once. A note on this clone: Its target is not known. The germline gene is not matched at one end of the junction; a read error may be the cause.

Each donor's status was that of a healthy bone marrow donor. Though probably carrying unrecorded immune exposures, donors were nominally healthy at sampling. This TCR was sampled from a man between 40 and 49 years old in good health and CMV-seronegative. The V call is TRBV7-9, the J call TRBJ2-3; no clear D gene. The sequencing sample was made of PBMCs. CDR3 coding DNA: TGTTCCAGCAGCTCCCCCCTGCCCGAGAGAGGCACAGATACGCAGTATTTT. Amino acids: CSSSSPLPERGTDTQYF.